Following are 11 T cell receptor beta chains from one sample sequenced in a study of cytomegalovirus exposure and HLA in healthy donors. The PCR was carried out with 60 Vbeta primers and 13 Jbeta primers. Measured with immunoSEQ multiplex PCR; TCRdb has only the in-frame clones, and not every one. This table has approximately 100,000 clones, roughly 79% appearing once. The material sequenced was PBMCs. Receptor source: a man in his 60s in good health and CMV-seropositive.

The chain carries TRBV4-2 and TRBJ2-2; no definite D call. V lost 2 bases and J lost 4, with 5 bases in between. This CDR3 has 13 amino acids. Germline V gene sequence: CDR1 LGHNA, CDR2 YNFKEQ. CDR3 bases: TGTGCCAGCAGCCAAACTACCACCGGGGAGCTGTTTTTT. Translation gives CASSQTTTGELFF.

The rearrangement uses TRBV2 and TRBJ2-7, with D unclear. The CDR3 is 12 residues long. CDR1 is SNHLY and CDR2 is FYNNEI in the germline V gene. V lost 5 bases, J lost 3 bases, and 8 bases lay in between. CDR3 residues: CASSTFSYEQYF. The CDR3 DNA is TGTGCCAGCAGTACTTTTAGCTACGAGCAGTACTTC. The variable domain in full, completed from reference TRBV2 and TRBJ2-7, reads EPEVTQTPSHQVTQMGQEVILRCVPISNHLYFYWYRQILGQKVEFLVSFYNNEISEKSEIFDDQFSVERPDGSNFTLKIRSTKLEDSAMYFCASSTFSYEQYFGPGTRLTVT.

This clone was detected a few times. The CDR3 sequence: CASSIAGQGTFVSNQPQHF. CDR3 in DNA: TGTGCCAGTAGTATAGCGGGACAGGGCACTTTCGTTAGCAATCAGCCCCAGCATTTT. The V and J genes are TRBV19 and TRBJ1-5; 9 bases match TRBD1. Germline assignment: CDR1 LNHDA and CDR2 SQIVND (reference sequence). V shed 1 base and J 0 bases; nucleotides not matched to a gene: 10. The CDR3 contains 19 residues.

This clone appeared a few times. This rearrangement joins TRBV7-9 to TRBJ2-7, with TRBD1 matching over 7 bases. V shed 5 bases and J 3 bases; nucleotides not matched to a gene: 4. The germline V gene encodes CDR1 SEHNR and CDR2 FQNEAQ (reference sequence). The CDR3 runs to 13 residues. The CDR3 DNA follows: TGTGCCAGCAGCCAGACAGGGATCTACGAGCAGTACTTC. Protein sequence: CASSQTGIYEQYF. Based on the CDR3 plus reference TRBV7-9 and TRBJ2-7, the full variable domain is DTGVSQNPRHKITKRGQNVTFRCDPISEHNRLYWYRQTLGQGPEFLTYFQNEAQLEKSRLLSDRFSAERPKGSFSTLEIQRTEQGDSAMYLCASSQTGIYEQYFGPGTRLTVT.

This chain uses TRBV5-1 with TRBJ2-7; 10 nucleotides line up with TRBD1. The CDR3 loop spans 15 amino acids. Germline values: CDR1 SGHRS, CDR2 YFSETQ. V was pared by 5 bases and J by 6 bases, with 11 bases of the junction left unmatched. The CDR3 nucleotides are TGCGCCAGCAGTTGGGGAGGGACAGGGGAAGGCGAGCAGTACTTC. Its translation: CASSWGGTGEGEQYF.

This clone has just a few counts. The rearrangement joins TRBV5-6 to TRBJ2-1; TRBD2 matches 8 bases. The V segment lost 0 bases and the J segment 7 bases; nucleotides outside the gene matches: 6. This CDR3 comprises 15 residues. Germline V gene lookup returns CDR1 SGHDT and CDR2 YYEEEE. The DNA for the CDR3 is TGTGCCAGCAGCTTGGTCGGGGGGGCCGAGAATGAGCAGTTCTTC. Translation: CASSLVGGAENEQFF.

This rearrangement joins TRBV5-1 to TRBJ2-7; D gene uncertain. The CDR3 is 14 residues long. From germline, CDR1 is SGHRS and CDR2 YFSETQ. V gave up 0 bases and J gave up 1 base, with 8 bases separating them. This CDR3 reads CASSLGFGSYEQYF. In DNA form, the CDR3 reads TGCGCCAGCAGCTTGGGTTTCGGTTCCTACGAGCAGTACTTC.

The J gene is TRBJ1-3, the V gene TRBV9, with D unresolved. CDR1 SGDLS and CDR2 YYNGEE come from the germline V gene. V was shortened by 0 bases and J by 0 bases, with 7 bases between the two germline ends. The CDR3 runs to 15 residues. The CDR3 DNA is TGTGCCAGCAGCGTAGGTAGCAACTCTGGAAACACCATATATTTT. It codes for CASSVGSNSGNTIYF. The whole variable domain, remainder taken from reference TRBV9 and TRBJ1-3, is DSGVTQTPKHLITATGQRVTLRCSPRSGDLSVYWYQQSLDQGLQFLIQYYNGEERAKGNILERFSAQQFPDLHSELNLSSLELGDSALYFCASSVGSNSGNTIYFGEGSWLTVV.

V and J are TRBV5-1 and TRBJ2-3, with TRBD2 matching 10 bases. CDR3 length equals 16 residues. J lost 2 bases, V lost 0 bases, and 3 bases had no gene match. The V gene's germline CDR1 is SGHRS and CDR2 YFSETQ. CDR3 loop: CASSLDSGGTTDTQYF. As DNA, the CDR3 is TGCGCCAGCAGCTTGGATAGCGGGGGGACCACAGATACGCAGTATTTT.

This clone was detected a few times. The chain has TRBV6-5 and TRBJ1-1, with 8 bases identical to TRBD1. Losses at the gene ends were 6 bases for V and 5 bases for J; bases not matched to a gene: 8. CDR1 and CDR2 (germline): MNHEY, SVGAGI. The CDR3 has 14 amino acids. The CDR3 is CASRIAGGSTEAFF. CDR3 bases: TGTGCCAGCAGGATAGCAGGGGGCTCGACTGAAGCTTTCTTT.

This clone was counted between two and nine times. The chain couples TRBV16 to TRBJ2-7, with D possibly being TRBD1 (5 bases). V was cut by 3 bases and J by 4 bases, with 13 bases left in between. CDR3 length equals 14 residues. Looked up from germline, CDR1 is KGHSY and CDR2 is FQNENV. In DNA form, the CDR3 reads TGTGCCAGCAGCCACTACAGGCAGTCGTACGAGCAGTACTTC. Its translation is CASSHYRQSYEQYF.